This T cell receptor beta chain originates from a study of cytomegalovirus exposure and HLA in healthy donors. PCR used 60 Vbeta primers and 13 Jbeta primers. Libraries were prepared by immunoSEQ multiplex PCR; TCRdb keeps only in-frame clonotypes and omits some of them. Counted here are about 82,000 clones, about three quarters occurring once; the ten biggest clones make up approximately 8.2%. The CDR3 is 16 residues long. CDR1 is SGHDN and CDR2 is FVKESK in the germline V gene. Trimming stripped 3 bases from V and 4 bases from J, with 18 bases between. The sequence came from a man aged 55-75 years in good health and CMV-seronegative. V usage is TRBV14 and J usage is TRBJ1-1; a weak D match, TRBD1 (5 bases). The specimen was PBMCs. The CDR3 region is CASSHRMGGGLTEAFF. The CDR3 bases are TGTGCCAGCAGCCATCGAATGGGCGGGGGTCTCACTGAAGCTTTCTTT.